Below, 6 T cell receptor beta chains from the same sample are listed, as sequenced in a study of blood T cell repertoires in COVID-19. Repertoires were generated with immunoSEQ multiplex PCR, while TCRdb's copy carries only in-frame clones and drops some. This table holds a few hundred thousand clones, about 86% found once. Sequences were obtained from PBMCs or T cells enriched from blood (not recorded which). The receptors derive from a woman aged 40 to 50 with acute COVID-19.

V is TRBV12-3 or TRBV12-4 and J is TRBJ2-5; no clear D gene. V was shortened by 5 bases and J by 5 bases, with 12 bases between the two germline ends. This CDR3 spans 13 amino acids. CDR3 protein: CASSPPEAETQYF. The CDR3 region has the DNA TGTGCCAGCAGTCCACCCGAGGCGGAGACCCAGTACTTC.

The chain couples TRBV2 to TRBJ1-2, with 9 bases aligning to TRBD1. There are 13 residues in the CDR3. V lost 4 bases to trimming and J lost 6 bases; unmatched junction nucleotides: 3. Germline V gene lookup returns CDR1 SNHLY and CDR2 FYNNEI. The CDR3 here is CASSGGTGNGYTF. In DNA, the CDR3 is TGTGCCAGCAGTGGGGGGACAGGGAATGGCTACACCTTC. Combining the CDR3 with reference TRBV2 and TRBJ1-2 gives the whole variable domain EPEVTQTPSHQVTQMGQEVILRCVPISNHLYFYWYRQILGQKVEFLVSFYNNEISEKSEIFDDQFSVERPDGSNFTLKIRSTKLEDSAMYFCASSGGTGNGYTFGSGTRLTVV.

The V gene is TRBV18, the J gene TRBJ1-5; D is possibly TRBD1 (5 bases). The germline gives CDR1 KGHSH, CDR2 LQKENI. The CDR3 is 15 residues long. V was trimmed by 0 bases and J by 5 bases, leaving 11 bases between them. The CDR3 protein is CASSPPGRADQPQHF. The CDR3 region has the DNA TGTGCCAGCTCACCACCGGGCAGGGCCGATCAGCCCCAGCATTTT.

The CDR3 sequence is CASSQGRLAGFPQSYNEQFF. The CDR3 DNA sequence: TGTGCCAGCAGCCAAGGCCGACTAGCGGGATTCCCCCAGTCCTACAATGAGCAGTTCTTC. This sequence joins TRBV3-1 (or the pseudogene TRBV3-2) and TRBJ2-1; 11 nucleotides match TRBD2. The germline gives CDR1 LGHDT, CDR2 YNNKEL (reference sequence). This CDR3 has 20 residues. V dropped 1 base and J dropped 1; count of bases not matched to a gene: 12.

The J gene is TRBJ1-3, the V gene TRBV7-9; the D gene is possibly TRBD1 (6 bases). The CDR3 length is 14 residues. Deletions cut 5 bases from V and 4 bases from J, with 12 bases between. Germline lookup yields CDR1 SEHNR and CDR2 FQNEAQ (reference sequence). This CDR3 is CASSHPGQGNTIYF. In nucleotides, the CDR3 is TGTGCCAGCAGCCATCCGGGACAAGGAAACACCATATATTTT.

The V gene is TRBV28, the J gene TRBJ1-2; D uncertain. The germline V gene encodes CDR1 MDHEN and CDR2 SYDVKM. The CDR3 has 12 amino acids. Deletions cut 3 bases from V and 4 bases from J, with 6 bases between. CDR3 in amino acids: CASSLNSYGYTF. Here the CDR3 DNA reads TGTGCCAGCAGTTTGAACAGCTATGGCTACACCTTC.